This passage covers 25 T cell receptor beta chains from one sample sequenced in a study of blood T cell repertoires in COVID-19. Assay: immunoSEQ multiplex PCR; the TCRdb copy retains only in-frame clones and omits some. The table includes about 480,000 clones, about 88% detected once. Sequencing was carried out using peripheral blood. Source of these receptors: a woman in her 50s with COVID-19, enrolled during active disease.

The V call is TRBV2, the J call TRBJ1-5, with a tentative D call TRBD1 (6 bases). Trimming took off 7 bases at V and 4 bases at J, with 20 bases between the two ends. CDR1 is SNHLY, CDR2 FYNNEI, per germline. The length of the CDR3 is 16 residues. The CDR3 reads CASNGDGRGGNQPQHF. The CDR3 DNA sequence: TGTGCCAGCAATGGGGATGGCAGGGGAGGGAATCAGCCCCAGCATTTT. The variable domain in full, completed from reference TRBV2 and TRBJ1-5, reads EPEVTQTPSHQVTQMGQEVILRCVPISNHLYFYWYRQILGQKVEFLVSFYNNEISEKSEIFDDQFSVERPDGSNFTLKIRSTKLEDSAMYFCASNGDGRGGNQPQHFGDGTRLSIL.

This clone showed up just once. The CDR3 spells CASSEGGNTEAFF. CDR3 nucleotides: TGTGCCAGCAGTGAAGGCGGAAACACTGAAGCTTTCTTT. The chain has TRBV6-1 and TRBJ1-1; D gene ambiguous. The CDR3 spans 13 residues. Trimming removed 1 base from V and 2 bases from J, with 5 bases in between. Germline V lookup: CDR1 MNHNS, CDR2 SASEGT.

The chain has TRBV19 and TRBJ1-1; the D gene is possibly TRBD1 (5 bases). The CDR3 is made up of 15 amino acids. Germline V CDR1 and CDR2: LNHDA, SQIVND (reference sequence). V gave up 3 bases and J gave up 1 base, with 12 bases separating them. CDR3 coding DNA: TGTGCCAGTAGTATGGACACCGAAGGGAACACTGAAGCTTTCTTT. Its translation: CASSMDTEGNTEAFF.

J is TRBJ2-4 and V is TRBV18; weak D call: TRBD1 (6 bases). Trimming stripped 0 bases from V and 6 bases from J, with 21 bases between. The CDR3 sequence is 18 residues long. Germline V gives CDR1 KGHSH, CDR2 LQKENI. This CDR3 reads CASSPPTPPGQRINIQYF. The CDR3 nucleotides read TGTGCCAGCTCACCACCTACCCCCCCGGGACAACGGATAAACATTCAGTACTTC.

This chain's CDR3 is CASRSHPDTGELFF. The CDR3 region has the DNA TGTGCCAGCAGGAGCCACCCGGACACCGGGGAGCTGTTTTTT. The chain joins TRBV6-5 to TRBJ2-2; no clear D. The germline V gene encodes CDR1 MNHEY and CDR2 SVGAGI. V gave up 6 bases and J gave up 3 bases, with 11 bases separating them. The CDR3 has 14 amino acids.

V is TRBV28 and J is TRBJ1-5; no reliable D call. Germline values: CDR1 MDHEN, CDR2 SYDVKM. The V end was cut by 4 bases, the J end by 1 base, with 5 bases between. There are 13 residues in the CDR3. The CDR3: CASSSLSNQPQHF. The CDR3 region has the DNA TGTGCCAGCAGTTCCCTGAGCAATCAGCCCCAGCATTTT.

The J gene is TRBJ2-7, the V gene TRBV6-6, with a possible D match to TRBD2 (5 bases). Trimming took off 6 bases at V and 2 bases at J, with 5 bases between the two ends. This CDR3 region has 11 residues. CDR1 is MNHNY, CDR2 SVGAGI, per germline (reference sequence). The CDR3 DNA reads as TGTGCCAGCAGGAGGGCCTACGAGCAGTACTTC. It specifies CASRRAYEQYF.

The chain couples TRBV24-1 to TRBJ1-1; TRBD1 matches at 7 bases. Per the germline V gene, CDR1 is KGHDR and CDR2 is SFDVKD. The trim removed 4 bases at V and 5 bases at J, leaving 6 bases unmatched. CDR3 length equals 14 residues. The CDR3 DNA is TGTGCCACCAGTGAAACCGACAGGGTTACTGAAGCTTTCTTT. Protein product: CATSETDRVTEAFF.

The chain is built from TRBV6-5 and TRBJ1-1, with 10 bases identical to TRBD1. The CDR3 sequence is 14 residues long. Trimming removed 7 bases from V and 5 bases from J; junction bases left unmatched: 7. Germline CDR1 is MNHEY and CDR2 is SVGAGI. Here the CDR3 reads CASKIDRGRTEAFF. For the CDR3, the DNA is TGTGCCAGCAAAATCGACAGGGGGCGAACTGAAGCTTTCTTT.

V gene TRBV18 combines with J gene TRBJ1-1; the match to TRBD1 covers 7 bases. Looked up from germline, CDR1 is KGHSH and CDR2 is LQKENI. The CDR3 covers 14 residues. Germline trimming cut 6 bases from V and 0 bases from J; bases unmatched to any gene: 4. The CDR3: CASSRQGMNTEAFF. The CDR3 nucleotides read TGTGCCAGCTCTCGACAGGGCATGAACACTGAAGCTTTCTTT.

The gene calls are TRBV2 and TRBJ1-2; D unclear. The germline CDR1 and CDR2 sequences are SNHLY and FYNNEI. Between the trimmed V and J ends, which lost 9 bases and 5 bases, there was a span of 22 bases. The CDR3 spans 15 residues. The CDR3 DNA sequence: TGTGCCAGTGACCGATCTCGCAGCGCCCTGTATGGCTACACCTTC. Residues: CASDRSRSALYGYTF.

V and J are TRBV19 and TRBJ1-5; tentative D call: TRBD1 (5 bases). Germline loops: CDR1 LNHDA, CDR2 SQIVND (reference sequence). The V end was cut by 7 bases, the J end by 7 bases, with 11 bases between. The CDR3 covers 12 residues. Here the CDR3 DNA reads TGTGCCAGTAAATCGTCAGGGCAGCCCCAGCATTTT. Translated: CASKSSGQPQHF.

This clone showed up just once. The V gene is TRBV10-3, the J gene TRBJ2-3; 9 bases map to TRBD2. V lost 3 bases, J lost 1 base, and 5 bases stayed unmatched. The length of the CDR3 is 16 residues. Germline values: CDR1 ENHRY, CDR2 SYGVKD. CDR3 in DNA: TGTGCCATCAGTGATACTAAGCGGGGGGGCACAGATACGCAGTATTTT. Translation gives CAISDTKRGGTDTQYF.

The CDR3 spells CASSKAWAGGAKSYEQYF. The CDR3 DNA is TGTGCCAGTAGTAAGGCCTGGGCAGGGGGCGCGAAATCCTACGAGCAGTACTTC. V is TRBV19 and J is TRBJ2-7; the match to TRBD1 covers 8 bases. This CDR3 is built from 18 residues. CDR1 LNHDA and CDR2 SQIVND come from the germline V gene (reference sequence). V was pared by 4 bases and J by 1 base, with 15 bases of the junction left unmatched.

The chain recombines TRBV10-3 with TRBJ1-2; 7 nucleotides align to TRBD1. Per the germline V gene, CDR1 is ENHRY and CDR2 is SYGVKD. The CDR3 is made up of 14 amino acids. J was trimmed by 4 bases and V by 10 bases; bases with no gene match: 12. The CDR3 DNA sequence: TGTGCCACGATCAATCCGACAGGGTCCTATGGCTACACCTTC. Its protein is CATINPTGSYGYTF.

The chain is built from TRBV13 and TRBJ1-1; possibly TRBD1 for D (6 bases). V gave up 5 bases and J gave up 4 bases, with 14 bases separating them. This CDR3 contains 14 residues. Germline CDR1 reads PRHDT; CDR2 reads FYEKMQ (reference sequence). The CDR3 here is CASSPTGSGTEAFF. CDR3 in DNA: TGTGCCAGCAGCCCTACAGGGAGTGGCACTGAAGCTTTCTTT.

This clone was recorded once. CDR3 sequence reads: CASSENGNPGGYTF. Here the CDR3 DNA reads TGTGCCAGCAGTGAAAATGGCAATCCTGGCGGCTACACCTTC. The chain recombines TRBV6-1 with TRBJ1-2, with no clear D. V was shortened by 2 bases and J by 8 bases, with 15 bases between the two germline ends. Germline CDR1 is MNHNS and CDR2 is SASEGT. The CDR3 extends over 14 amino acids.

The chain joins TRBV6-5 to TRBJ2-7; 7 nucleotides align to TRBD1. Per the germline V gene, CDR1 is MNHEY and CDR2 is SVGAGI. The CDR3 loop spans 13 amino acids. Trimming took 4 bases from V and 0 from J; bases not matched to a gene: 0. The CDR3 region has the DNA TGTGCCAGCAGTTGGGACAGCTCCTACGAGCAGTACTTC. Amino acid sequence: CASSWDSSYEQYF.

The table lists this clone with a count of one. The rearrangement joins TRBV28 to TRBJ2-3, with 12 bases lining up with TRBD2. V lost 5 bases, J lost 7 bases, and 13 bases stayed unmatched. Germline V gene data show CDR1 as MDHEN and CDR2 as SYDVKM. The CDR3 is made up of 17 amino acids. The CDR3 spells CASSPTPLAGGLYTQYF. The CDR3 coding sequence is TGTGCCAGCAGTCCCACTCCCCTAGCGGGGGGGTTATATACGCAGTATTTT. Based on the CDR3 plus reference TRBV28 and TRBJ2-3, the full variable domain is DVKVTQSSRYLVKRTGEKVFLECVQDMDHENMFWYRQDPGLGLRLIYFSYDVKMKEKGDIPEGYSVSREKKERFSLILESASTNQTSMYLCASSPTPLAGGLYTQYFGPGTRLTVL.

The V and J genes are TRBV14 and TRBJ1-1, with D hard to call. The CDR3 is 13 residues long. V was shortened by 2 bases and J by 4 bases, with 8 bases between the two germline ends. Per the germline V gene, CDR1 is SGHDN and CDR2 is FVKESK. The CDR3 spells CASSQNPGTEAFF. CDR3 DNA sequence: TGTGCCAGCAGCCAAAACCCGGGCACTGAAGCTTTCTTT.

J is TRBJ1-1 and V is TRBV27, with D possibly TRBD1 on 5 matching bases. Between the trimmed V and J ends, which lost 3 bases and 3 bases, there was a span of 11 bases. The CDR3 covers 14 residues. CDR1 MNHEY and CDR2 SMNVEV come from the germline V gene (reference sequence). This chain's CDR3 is CASSLSGGDTEAFF. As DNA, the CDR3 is TGTGCCAGCAGTTTGTCCGGGGGAGACACTGAAGCTTTCTTT.

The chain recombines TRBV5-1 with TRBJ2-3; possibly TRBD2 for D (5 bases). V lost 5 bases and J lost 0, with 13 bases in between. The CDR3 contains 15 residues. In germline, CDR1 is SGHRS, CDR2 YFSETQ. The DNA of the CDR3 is TGCGCCAGCAGAGAGGGTGGAGGAAGCACAGATACGCAGTATTTT. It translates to CASREGGGSTDTQYF.

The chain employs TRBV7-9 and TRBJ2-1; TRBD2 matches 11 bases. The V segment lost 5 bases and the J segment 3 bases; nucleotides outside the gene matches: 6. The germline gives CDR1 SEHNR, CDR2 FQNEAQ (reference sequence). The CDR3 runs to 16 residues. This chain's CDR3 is CASSASTSGVYNEQFF. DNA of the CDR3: TGTGCCAGCAGCGCCTCGACTAGCGGGGTCTACAATGAGCAGTTCTTC.

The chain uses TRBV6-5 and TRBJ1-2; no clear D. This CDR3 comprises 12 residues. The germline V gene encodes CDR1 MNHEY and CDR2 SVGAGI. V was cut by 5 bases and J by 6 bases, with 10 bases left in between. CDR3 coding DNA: TGTGCCAGCAGTCCCGGCGGGGATGGCTACACCTTC. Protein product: CASSPGGDGYTF.

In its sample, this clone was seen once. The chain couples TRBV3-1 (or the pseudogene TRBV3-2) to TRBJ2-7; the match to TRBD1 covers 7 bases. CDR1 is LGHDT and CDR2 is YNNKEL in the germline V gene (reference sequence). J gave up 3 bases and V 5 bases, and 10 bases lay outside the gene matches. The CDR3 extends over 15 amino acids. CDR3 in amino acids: CASSSFLTGFYEQYF. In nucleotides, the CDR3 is TGTGCCAGCAGCTCTTTTCTGACAGGGTTCTACGAGCAGTACTTC.